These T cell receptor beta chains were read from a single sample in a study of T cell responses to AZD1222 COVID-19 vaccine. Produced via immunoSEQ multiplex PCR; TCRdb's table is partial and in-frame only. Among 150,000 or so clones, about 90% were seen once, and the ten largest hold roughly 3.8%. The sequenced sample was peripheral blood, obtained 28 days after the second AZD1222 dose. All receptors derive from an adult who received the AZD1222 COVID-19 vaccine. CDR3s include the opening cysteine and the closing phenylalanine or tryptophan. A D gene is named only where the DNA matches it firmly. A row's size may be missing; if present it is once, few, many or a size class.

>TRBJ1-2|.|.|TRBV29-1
CSVEGGYGYTF
TGCAGCGTTGAGGGTGGGTATGGCTACACCTTC
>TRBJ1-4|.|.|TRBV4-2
CASSQESRGNEKLFF
TGTGCCAGCAGCCAAGAGAGCAGGGGTAATGAAAAACTGTTTTTT
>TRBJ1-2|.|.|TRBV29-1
CSGRGLGGYTF
TGCAGCGGTAGAGGTCTTGGGGGCTACACCTTC
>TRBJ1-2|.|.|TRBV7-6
CASSSPGPGAYGYTF
TGTGCCAGCAGCTCGCCTGGCCCCGGGGCCTATGGCTACACCTTC
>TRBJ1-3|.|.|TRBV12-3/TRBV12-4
CASNVAGNTIYF
TGTGCCAGCAATGTGGCGGGAAACACCATATATTTT
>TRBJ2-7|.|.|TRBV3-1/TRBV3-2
CASSRGEEQYF
TGTGCCAGCAGTAGGGGGGAAGAGCAGTACTTC
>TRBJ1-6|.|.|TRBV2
CASTNSGFDSPLHF
TGTGCCAGCACCAACAGTGGATTTGATTCACCCCTCCACTTT
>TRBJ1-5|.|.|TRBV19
CASTEGGGARNQPQHF
TGTGCCAGCACCGAAGGGGGGGGAGCGAGGAATCAGCCCCAGCATTTT
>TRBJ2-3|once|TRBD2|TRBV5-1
CASSLVPSGGVDTQYF
TGCGCCAGCAGCTTGGTGCCTAGCGGGGGGGTGGATACGCAGTATTTT
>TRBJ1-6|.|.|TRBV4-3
CASSQDPSRDSPLHF
TGCGCCAGCAGCCAAGACCCTTCCCGAGATTCACCCCTCCACTTT
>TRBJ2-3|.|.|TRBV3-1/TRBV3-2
CASSQDTGSLTDTQYF
TGTGCCAGCAGCCAAGATACAGGTAGCCTCACAGATACGCAGTATTTT
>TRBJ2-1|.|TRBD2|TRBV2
CASSVRGLAGYNEQFF
TGTGCCAGCAGTGTTCGCGGACTAGCGGGGTACAATGAGCAGTTCTTC
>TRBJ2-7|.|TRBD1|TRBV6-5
CASSYGQDSYEQYF
TGTGCCAGCAGTTACGGACAGGACTCCTACGAGCAGTACTTC
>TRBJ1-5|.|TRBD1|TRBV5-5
CASSLPDRGNNQPQHF
TGTGCCAGCAGCTTACCGGACAGGGGAAACAATCAGCCCCAGCATTTT
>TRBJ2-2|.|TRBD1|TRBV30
CAWSVADREIGELFF
TGTGCCTGGAGTGTAGCGGACAGGGAGATCGGGGAGCTGTTTTTT
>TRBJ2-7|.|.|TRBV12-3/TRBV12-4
CASSLGGEQYF
TGTGCCAGCAGTTTAGGGGGCGAGCAGTACTTC
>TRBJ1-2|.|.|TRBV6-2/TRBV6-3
CASSYLLNKATPNYGYTF
TGTGCCAGCAGTTACCTCCTCAATAAAGCGACACCTAACTATGGCTACACCTTC
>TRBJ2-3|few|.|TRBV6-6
CANARGETDTQYF
TGTGCCAATGCTAGAGGGGAGACAGATACGCAGTATTTT
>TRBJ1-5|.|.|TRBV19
CASSIVGEAQPQHF
TGTGCCAGTAGTATTGTAGGGGAGGCTCAGCCCCAGCATTTT
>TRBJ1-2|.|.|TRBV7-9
CASSLAVFSNLRVDGYTF
TGTGCCAGCAGCTTAGCGGTCTTCTCAAACCTCAGGGTGGATGGCTACACCTTC
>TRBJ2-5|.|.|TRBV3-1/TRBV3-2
CASSLESPETQYF
TGTGCCAGCAGCTTGGAAAGTCCTGAGACCCAGTACTTC
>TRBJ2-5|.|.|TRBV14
CASSPNSWTAMETQYF
TGTGCCAGCAGCCCCAACTCGTGGACAGCTATGGAGACCCAGTACTTC
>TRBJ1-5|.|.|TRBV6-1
CASRERTAYSNQPQHF
TGTGCCAGCAGAGAACGGACGGCCTATAGCAATCAGCCCCAGCATTTT
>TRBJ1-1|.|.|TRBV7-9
CASSLALGRDDTEAFF
TGTGCCAGCAGCTTAGCCCTGGGGAGGGACGACACTGAAGCTTTCTTT
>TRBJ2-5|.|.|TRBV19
CASSIPGQETQYF
TGTGCCAGTAGTATTCCAGGCCAAGAGACCCAGTACTTC
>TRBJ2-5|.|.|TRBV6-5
CASSYSRGQETQYF
TGTGCCAGCAGTTACTCAAGGGGCCAAGAGACCCAGTACTTC
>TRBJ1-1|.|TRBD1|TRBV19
CASSIVGQGFEAFF
TGTGCCAGTAGTATAGTGGGACAGGGCTTCGAAGCTTTCTTT
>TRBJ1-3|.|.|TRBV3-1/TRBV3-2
CASSIDRSGNTIYF
TGTGCCAGCAGTATCGACAGATCCGGAAACACCATATATTTT
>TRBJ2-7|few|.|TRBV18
CASSPTGYEQYF
TGTGCCAGCTCACCGACAGGCTACGAGCAGTACTTC
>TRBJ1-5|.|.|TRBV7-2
CASSLESGSNQPQHF
TGTGCCAGCAGCTTAGAATCCGGGAGCAATCAGCCCCAGCATTTT
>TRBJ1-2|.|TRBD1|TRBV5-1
CASSSPGQGYGYTF
TGCGCCAGCAGCTCCCCGGGACAGGGCTATGGCTACACCTTC
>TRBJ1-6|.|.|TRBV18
CASSLLESQGESPLHF
TGTGCCAGCTCACTTCTTGAGTCACAGGGAGAGTCACCCCTCCACTTT
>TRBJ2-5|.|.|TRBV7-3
CASSSAGLLVETQYF
TGTGCCAGCAGCTCTGCGGGACTCCTTGTGGAGACCCAGTACTTC
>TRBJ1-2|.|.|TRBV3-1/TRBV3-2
CASSRPGAPMGSGYTF
TGTGCCAGCAGCCGCCCCGGGGCCCCTATGGGGTCTGGCTACACCTTC
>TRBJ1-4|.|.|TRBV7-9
CASSFGFGNVGEKLFF
TGTGCCAGCAGCTTCGGTTTTGGGAATGTCGGTGAAAAACTGTTTTTT
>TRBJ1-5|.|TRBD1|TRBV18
CASSSLGQGEWQPQHF
TGTGCCAGCTCATCCCTAGGACAGGGGGAATGGCAGCCCCAGCATTTT
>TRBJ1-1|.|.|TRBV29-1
CSVGKGGLVGTEAFF
TGCAGCGTTGGAAAGGGGGGGCTGGTCGGCACTGAAGCTTTCTTT
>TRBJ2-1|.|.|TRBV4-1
CASSQVPLTRGPLSSYNEQFF
TGCGCCAGCAGCCAAGTCCCGCTGACTAGGGGACCATTGAGCTCCTACAATGAGCAGTTCTTC
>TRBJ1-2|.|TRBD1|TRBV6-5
CASSRGQGASYGYTF
TGTGCCAGCAGCCGGGGACAGGGAGCATCCTATGGCTACACCTTC
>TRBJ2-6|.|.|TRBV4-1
CASSQAWAGANVLTF
TGCGCCAGCAGCCAAGCCTGGGCTGGGGCCAACGTCCTGACTTTC
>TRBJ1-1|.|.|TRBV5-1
CASSLSSQLSSAEAFF
TGCGCCAGCAGCTTGAGTTCCCAACTATCGAGCGCTGAAGCTTTCTTT
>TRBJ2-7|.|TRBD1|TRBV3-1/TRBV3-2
CASSRDSYEQYF
TGTGCCAGCAGCCGGGACAGCTACGAGCAGTACTTC
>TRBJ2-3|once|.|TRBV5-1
CASSDAPTDTQYF
TGCGCCAGCAGTGACGCCCCAACAGATACGCAGTATTTT
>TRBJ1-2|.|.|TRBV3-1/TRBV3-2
CASSQEVLGGAYGYTF
TGTGCCAGCAGCCAAGAGGTTTTGGGGGGCGCCTATGGCTACACCTTC
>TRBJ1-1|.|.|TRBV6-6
CASTIPEAGGHTEAFF
TGTGCCAGCACCATACCGGAGGCGGGGGGCCACACTGAAGCTTTCTTT
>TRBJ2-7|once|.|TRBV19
CASSIYRASYEQYF
TGTGCCAGTAGTATTTACAGGGCCTCCTACGAGCAGTACTTC
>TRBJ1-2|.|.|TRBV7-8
CASSPRWREGYGYTF
TGTGCCAGCAGCCCCCGATGGCGGGAAGGCTATGGCTACACCTTC